This is a list of T cell receptor beta chains from one sample in a study of blood T cell repertoires in COVID-19. Using immunoSEQ multiplex PCR, the repertoire was profiled, and TCRdb retains in-frame clones only, with some absent. The data contain 350,000 to 450,000 clones, roughly 92% of them singletons. The sequenced sample was PBMCs or T cells enriched from blood (not recorded which). These receptors came from a middle-aged woman who had been exposed to COVID-19. CDR3s include the opening cysteine and the closing phenylalanine or tryptophan. A D gene is named only where the DNA matches it firmly. Part of the rows lack a size; the others show once, few, many or a class for expanded clones.

clone_size: few; v_call: TRBV19; d_call: TRBD2; j_call: TRBJ2-7; cdr3_nt: TGTGCCAGTAGTATAGATCACGGGACTAGCGGGTTTGCGGGTTACGAGCAGTACTTC; cdr3_aa: CASSIDHGTSGFAGYEQYF
clone_size: NA; v_call: TRBV11-3; d_call: NA; j_call: TRBJ2-1; cdr3_nt: TGTGCCAGCAGCTCCACCGGGACTCTTTACAATGAGCAGTTCTTC; cdr3_aa: CASSSTGTLYNEQFF
clone_size: NA; v_call: TRBV6-6; d_call: TRBD1; j_call: TRBJ2-1; cdr3_nt: TGTGCCAGCAGTCGAGCCGGGACAGGGGGCAATGAGCAGTTCTTC; cdr3_aa: CASSRAGTGGNEQFF
clone_size: once; v_call: TRBV5-1; d_call: NA; j_call: TRBJ1-2; cdr3_nt: TGCGCCAGCAGCTTGCAAAACAGGGACGTATATGGCTACACCTTC; cdr3_aa: CASSLQNRDVYGYTF
clone_size: NA; v_call: TRBV19; d_call: NA; j_call: TRBJ2-3; cdr3_nt: TGTGCGAGTAGATTACGAGGGACAGATACGCAGTATTTT; cdr3_aa: CASRLRGTDTQYF
clone_size: NA; v_call: TRBV5-4; d_call: NA; j_call: TRBJ1-1; cdr3_nt: TGTGCCAGCAGCCTTGTGGACAGAAAGAACACTGAAGCTTTCTTT; cdr3_aa: CASSLVDRKNTEAFF
clone_size: NA; v_call: TRBV6-2/TRBV6-3; d_call: NA; j_call: TRBJ1-2; cdr3_nt: TGTGCCAGCAGTTACCCCCAGGATGGCTACACCTTC; cdr3_aa: CASSYPQDGYTF
clone_size: NA; v_call: TRBV3-1/TRBV3-2; d_call: NA; j_call: TRBJ1-1; cdr3_nt: TGTGCCAGCAGCCAACTGGCAATGACTGAAGCTTTCTTT; cdr3_aa: CASSQLAMTEAFF
clone_size: NA; v_call: TRBV5-6; d_call: TRBD2; j_call: TRBJ2-3; cdr3_nt: TGTGCCAGCAGCTTGGTAGTACCCCTTCGCGGGGGGGACACAGATACGCAGTATTTT; cdr3_aa: CASSLVVPLRGGDTDTQYF
clone_size: NA; v_call: TRBV27; d_call: NA; j_call: TRBJ2-7; cdr3_nt: TGTGCCAGCAGTTCGACAGCCTCCTACGAGCAGTACTTC; cdr3_aa: CASSSTASYEQYF
clone_size: NA; v_call: TRBV20-1; d_call: NA; j_call: TRBJ1-1; cdr3_nt: TGCAGTGCTAGACAGGGCACTGAAGCTTTCTTT; cdr3_aa: CSARQGTEAFF
clone_size: few; v_call: TRBV5-8; d_call: NA; j_call: TRBJ1-6; cdr3_nt: TGTGCCAGCAGACCGGGACTCCAAGGTTCACCCCTCCACTTT; cdr3_aa: CASRPGLQGSPLHF
clone_size: NA; v_call: TRBV27; d_call: NA; j_call: TRBJ1-2; cdr3_nt: TGTGCCAGCAGTTTCCTGCAGGGAACCGGCTACACCTTC; cdr3_aa: CASSFLQGTGYTF
clone_size: NA; v_call: TRBV7-9; d_call: NA; j_call: TRBJ2-1; cdr3_nt: TGTGCCAGCACCATTTCGGGGTCTGCTGGCAATGAGCAGTTCTTC; cdr3_aa: CASTISGSAGNEQFF
clone_size: NA; v_call: TRBV19; d_call: TRBD1; j_call: TRBJ2-4; cdr3_nt: TGTGCCAGTGGAGCGACAGGGGAAGCCAAAAACATTCAGTACTTC; cdr3_aa: CASGATGEAKNIQYF
clone_size: NA; v_call: TRBV6-4; d_call: TRBD1; j_call: TRBJ1-1; cdr3_nt: TGTGCCAGCAGGGAATTTACAGGGGTTACTGAAGCTTTCTTT; cdr3_aa: CASREFTGVTEAFF
clone_size: NA; v_call: TRBV10-3; d_call: TRBD2; j_call: TRBJ2-1; cdr3_nt: TGTGCCATCAGGGACGGGGTCGGACTAGCTCGCAATGAGCAGTTCTTC; cdr3_aa: CAIRDGVGLARNEQFF
clone_size: NA; v_call: TRBV24-1; d_call: TRBD1; j_call: TRBJ1-2; cdr3_nt: TGTGCCACCAGTGCCCCGGACAGGGGCGGCTATGGCTACACCTTC; cdr3_aa: CATSAPDRGGYGYTF
clone_size: NA; v_call: TRBV3-1/TRBV3-2; d_call: NA; j_call: TRBJ1-2; cdr3_nt: TGTGCCAGCAGCCAAGTCAGCAGGCATGGCTACACCTTC; cdr3_aa: CASSQVSRHGYTF
clone_size: NA; v_call: TRBV5-6; d_call: TRBD1; j_call: TRBJ1-4; cdr3_nt: TGTGCCAGCAGCTCTCCGGGACAGGGGGAAAAACTGTTTTTT; cdr3_aa: CASSSPGQGEKLFF
clone_size: NA; v_call: TRBV29-1; d_call: TRBD1; j_call: TRBJ1-2; cdr3_nt: TGCAGCGTTGCAGGGGGCGCGCGGTATGGCTACACCTTC; cdr3_aa: CSVAGGARYGYTF
clone_size: NA; v_call: TRBV2; d_call: TRBD1; j_call: TRBJ2-7; cdr3_nt: TGTGCCAGCAGTCGGACAGGGGGCCTGGACGAGCAGTACTTC; cdr3_aa: CASSRTGGLDEQYF
clone_size: few; v_call: TRBV7-3; d_call: NA; j_call: TRBJ1-1; cdr3_nt: TGTGCCAGCAGCTTGGGGAGGGCCCAGGGGAACACTGAAGCTTTCTTT; cdr3_aa: CASSLGRAQGNTEAFF
clone_size: NA; v_call: TRBV9; d_call: TRBD2; j_call: TRBJ2-1; cdr3_nt: TGTGCCAGCAACCAACAAAGGACGGGAGGGGGGTCGAATGAGCAGTTCTTC; cdr3_aa: CASNQQRTGGGSNEQFF
clone_size: NA; v_call: TRBV30; d_call: TRBD1; j_call: TRBJ1-1; cdr3_nt: TGTGCCTGGAGGCCCCAGGGGGGCCGGGGGTTGACTGAAGCTTTCTTT; cdr3_aa: CAWRPQGGRGLTEAFF
clone_size: few; v_call: TRBV2; d_call: TRBD2; j_call: TRBJ2-3; cdr3_nt: TGTGCCAGCAGTGCTAGGCGGGGGGGAGCAGATACGCAGTATTTT; cdr3_aa: CASSARRGGADTQYF
clone_size: NA; v_call: TRBV12-3/TRBV12-4; d_call: NA; j_call: TRBJ2-7; cdr3_nt: TGTGCCAGCAGTCTCCAGGGTTCCTACGAGCAGTACTTC; cdr3_aa: CASSLQGSYEQYF
clone_size: NA; v_call: TRBV27; d_call: TRBD1; j_call: TRBJ2-7; cdr3_nt: TGTGCCAGCAGTTTCCCGGGACAGGGATTCTACGAGCAGTACTTC; cdr3_aa: CASSFPGQGFYEQYF
clone_size: once; v_call: TRBV14; d_call: NA; j_call: TRBJ2-1; cdr3_nt: TGTGCCAGCAGCCTCAGTTGGGCAGGGGAAACTGAGCAGTTCTTC; cdr3_aa: CASSLSWAGETEQFF
clone_size: few; v_call: TRBV7-9; d_call: NA; j_call: TRBJ1-4; cdr3_nt: TGTGCCAGCGGGAGTTTTGCTAATGAAAAACTGTTTTTT; cdr3_aa: CASGSFANEKLFF
clone_size: NA; v_call: TRBV12-5; d_call: NA; j_call: TRBJ1-5; cdr3_nt: TGTGCTAGTGGTCTCAGGGTTAGCAATCAGCCCCAGCATTTT; cdr3_aa: CASGLRVSNQPQHF
clone_size: once; v_call: TRBV11-3; d_call: TRBD2; j_call: TRBJ2-4; cdr3_nt: TGTGCCAGCAGCTTAGATGGGGGGACTAGCGGGAGGTCAATTCAGTACTTC; cdr3_aa: CASSLDGGTSGRSIQYF
clone_size: NA; v_call: TRBV5-6; d_call: NA; j_call: TRBJ1-2; cdr3_nt: TGTGCCAGCAGCTTGGGGGCAGGGGAAGCCAACTATGGCTACACCTTC; cdr3_aa: CASSLGAGEANYGYTF
clone_size: NA; v_call: TRBV5-4; d_call: NA; j_call: TRBJ2-1; cdr3_nt: TGTGCCAGCAGCTTGACACTATTCTCCTACAATGAGCAGTTCTTC; cdr3_aa: CASSLTLFSYNEQFF
clone_size: NA; v_call: TRBV24-1; d_call: TRBD1; j_call: TRBJ1-5; cdr3_nt: TGTGCCACCAGTCCAGGGGGACAAAGTCAGCCCCAGCATTTT; cdr3_aa: CATSPGGQSQPQHF
clone_size: NA; v_call: TRBV5-5; d_call: NA; j_call: TRBJ1-1; cdr3_nt: TGTGCCAGCAGGGGGCCAATGAACACTGAAGCTTTCTTT; cdr3_aa: CASRGPMNTEAFF
clone_size: once; v_call: TRBV2; d_call: NA; j_call: TRBJ1-5; cdr3_nt: TGTGCCAGCAGTGAAGCCAGAGGAGGAGGGCAGCCCCAGCATTTT; cdr3_aa: CASSEARGGGQPQHF
clone_size: NA; v_call: TRBV24-1; d_call: TRBD2; j_call: TRBJ2-5; cdr3_nt: TGTGCCACCAGTGACCAGACTAGCGGGAGCGGGGAGACCCAGTACTTC; cdr3_aa: CATSDQTSGSGETQYF
clone_size: NA; v_call: TRBV5-5; d_call: NA; j_call: TRBJ1-2; cdr3_nt: TGTGCCAGCAGCCCCCCCGGGCAGGAGGCGTGGGGTGGCTACACCTTC; cdr3_aa: CASSPPGQEAWGGYTF
clone_size: NA; v_call: TRBV7-9; d_call: NA; j_call: TRBJ2-7; cdr3_nt: TGTGCCAGCAGCTTTCGAGATTACGAGCAGTACTTC; cdr3_aa: CASSFRDYEQYF
clone_size: NA; v_call: TRBV5-1; d_call: NA; j_call: TRBJ2-5; cdr3_nt: TGCGCCAGCAGCGCCGGCTCCGGCGGGGAGACCCAGTACTTC; cdr3_aa: CASSAGSGGETQYF